The 25 T cell receptor beta chains below come from one sample, sequenced in a study of OX40 agonist ivuxolimab in advanced cancers. Libraries were prepared by immunoSEQ multiplex PCR; TCRdb keeps only in-frame clonotypes and omits some of them. The sample has 20,000 to 25,000 clones; approximately 87% are singletons. The sequences come from CD4+ or CD8+ T cells sorted from blood, collected in a trial of the OX40 agonist ivuxolimab. The receptors derive from an adult with an advanced solid tumor such as melanoma, head and neck, liver or kidney cancer.

The CDR3 bases are TGTGCCAGCAGTTTATGGCTAGCGGTGAACAATGAGCAGTTCTTC. This gives the protein CASSLWLAVNNEQFF. This chain links TRBV27 with TRBJ2-1, with TRBD2 matching 7 bases. Per the germline V gene, CDR1 is MNHEY and CDR2 is SMNVEV (reference sequence). V was pared by 1 base and J by 5 bases, with 5 bases of the junction left unmatched. The CDR3 is 15 residues long.

This chain links TRBV19 with TRBJ2-7; D tentatively fits TRBD1 or TRBD2 (6 bases each). Germline loops: CDR1 LNHDA, CDR2 SQIVND (reference sequence). The length of the CDR3 is 14 residues. Trimming pared 3 bases from V and 1 base from J, leaving 10 bases between. CDR3: CASSMGGISYEQYF. The CDR3 bases are TGTGCCAGTAGTATGGGGGGCATTTCCTACGAGCAGTACTTC.

The chain joins TRBV9 to TRBJ2-1; no clear D. The length of the CDR3 is 14 residues. Trimming removed 0 bases from V and 6 bases from J, with 10 bases in between. CDR1 is SGDLS, CDR2 YYNGEE, per germline. CDR3 amino acids: CASSVGLNFNEQFF. DNA of the CDR3: TGTGCCAGCAGCGTAGGGTTAAATTTCAATGAGCAGTTCTTC.

For the CDR3, the DNA is TGTGCCAGCCGGAACCGACAGGGGGCTTCAGATACGCAGTATTTT. It encodes CASRNRQGASDTQYF. J is TRBJ2-3 and V is TRBV27; TRBD1 aligns across 10 bases. There are 15 residues in the CDR3. The V segment lost 8 bases and the J segment 4 bases; nucleotides outside the gene matches: 9. Germline V gives CDR1 MNHEY, CDR2 SMNVEV (reference sequence).

The CDR3 DNA sequence: TGTGCCAGCAAAGACGACCATTATAATTCACCCCTCCACTTT. Protein product: CASKDDHYNSPLHF. The chain is built from TRBV6-5 and TRBJ1-6; unclear D gene. CDR1 and CDR2 (germline): MNHEY, SVGAGI. The CDR3 contains 14 residues. Trimming pared 7 bases from V and 4 bases from J, leaving 11 bases between.

This clone is labeled large. The DNA of the CDR3 is TGTGCCAGCAGTTCGGGACAGGACGAGCAGTACTTC. It codes for CASSSGQDEQYF. The V call is TRBV2, the J call TRBJ2-7; 8 bases align to TRBD1. The CDR3 is 12 residues long. Germline-derived CDR1 and CDR2 are SNHLY and FYNNEI. V shed 5 bases and J 5 bases; nucleotides not matched to a gene: 2.

CDR3 protein: CASSLSPGDTLYEQYF. The CDR3 DNA reads as TGTGCCAGCAGCCTCTCCCCGGGGGACACCCTCTACGAGCAGTACTTC. The chain is built from TRBV7-6 and TRBJ2-7, with D tentatively TRBD1 or TRBD2 (6 bases each). There are 16 residues in the CDR3. Trimming shortened V by 5 bases and J by 3 bases, and 20 bases separated the two germline ends. Germline-derived CDR1 and CDR2 are SGHVS and FNYEAQ.

The V and J genes are TRBV18 and TRBJ2-2; D is unresolved. Trimming left V 0 bases short and J 5 bases short, with 13 bases between. The CDR3 is 16 residues long. Per germline, CDR1 KGHSH and CDR2 LQKENI. CDR3: CASSPPTRLGTGELFF. Here the CDR3 DNA reads TGTGCCAGCTCACCACCCACGCGGCTTGGGACCGGGGAGCTGTTTTTT.

This chain links TRBV6-1 with TRBJ1-2, with D tentatively TRBD1 (6 bases). The CDR3 contains 13 residues. Germline CDR1 MNHNS, CDR2 SASEGT. The V gene lost 3 bases and the J gene lost 4 bases, with 9 bases spanning the gap. The chain's CDR3 is CASSDRGIYGYTF. CDR3 nucleotides: TGTGCCAGCAGTGATAGGGGGATCTATGGCTACACCTTC.

This chain joins TRBV28 and TRBJ2-3; D gene uncertain. Trimming removed 3 bases at V and 6 bases at J, with 4 bases between. Germline CDR1 is MDHEN and CDR2 is SYDVKM. This CDR3 contains 11 residues. For the CDR3, the DNA is TGTGCCAGCAGTTTCGCGGATACGCAGTATTTT. The encoded protein is CASSFADTQYF. The full variable domain, with the rest looked up from reference TRBV28 and TRBJ2-3, is DVKVTQSSRYLVKRTGEKVFLECVQDMDHENMFWYRQDPGLGLRLIYFSYDVKMKEKGDIPEGYSVSREKKERFSLILESASTNQTSMYLCASSFADTQYFGPGTRLTVL.

This clone has a single count. The CDR3 DNA follows: TGTGCCAGCAGCTATAATGCACCGCGGGAAGAACTCTACAATGAGCAGTTCTTC. Protein sequence: CASSYNAPREELYNEQFF. The chain carries TRBV11-2 and TRBJ2-1; D might be TRBD2 (6 bases). CDR3 length equals 18 residues. With 4 bases removed from V and 3 bases from J, the gap between germline ends came to 22 bases. The germline V gene has CDR1 SGHAT and CDR2 FQNNGV.

This chain uses TRBV10-3 with TRBJ2-7; TRBD2 matches 14 bases. Germline V gene lookup returns CDR1 ENHRY and CDR2 SYGVKD. Unmatched junction bases numbered 2, after V lost 6 bases and J lost 7 bases. The CDR3 extends over 13 amino acids. CDR3 bases: TGTGCCATCAGGGGGACTAGCGGGGGTGAGCAGTACTTC. Amino acids: CAIRGTSGGEQYF.

The chain combines TRBV7-2 with TRBJ2-5; D might be TRBD1 or TRBD2, each matching 5 bases. There are 14 residues in the CDR3. Germline V lookup: CDR1 SGHTA, CDR2 FQGNSA. V lost 7 bases to trimming and J lost 3 bases, with 15 bases between them. This CDR3 reads CASISEGLEETQYF. CDR3 coding DNA: TGTGCCAGCATCTCTGAGGGGCTAGAAGAGACCCAGTACTTC.

The chain links TRBV5-5 to TRBJ1-4; the D gene is possibly TRBD1 (6 bases). The germline V gene has CDR1 SGHKS and CDR2 YYEKEE (reference sequence). V was cut by 3 bases and J by 12 bases, with 9 bases left in between. This CDR3 is built from 11 residues. The CDR3 loop is CASSWPGELFF. The CDR3 DNA sequence: TGTGCCAGCAGCTGGCCAGGGGAACTGTTTTTT.

J is TRBJ1-3 and V is TRBV7-6; 11 positions agree with TRBD1. V lost 5 bases and J lost 3; bases outside the gene matches: 6. Per the germline V gene, CDR1 is SGHVS and CDR2 is FNYEAQ. The CDR3 is 16 residues long. The CDR3 nucleotides read TGTGCCAGCAGCCGGGACAGGGGGTTCCGTGGAAACACCATATATTTT. Protein: CASSRDRGFRGNTIYF.

The V call is TRBV13, the J call TRBJ2-5, with D hard to call. This CDR3 is built from 13 residues. V lost 5 bases and J lost 2, with 9 bases in between. Germline assignment: CDR1 PRHDT and CDR2 FYEKMQ (reference sequence). CDR3 sequence: CASSLRRQETQYF. CDR3 nucleotides: TGTGCCAGCAGCCTCAGACGGCAAGAGACCCAGTACTTC. The variable domain in full, completed from reference TRBV13 and TRBJ2-5, reads AAGVIQSPRHLIKEKRETATLKCYPIPRHDTVYWYQQGPGQDPQFLISFYEKMQSDKGSIPDRFSAQQFSDYHSELNMSSLELGDSALYFCASSLRRQETQYFGPGTRLLVL.

V is TRBV28 and J is TRBJ2-1; a possible D gene is TRBD2 (6 bases). V lost 4 bases to trimming and J lost 6 bases, with 25 bases between them. This CDR3 comprises 18 residues. Germline CDR1 reads MDHEN; CDR2 reads SYDVKM. The CDR3 loop reads CASSSPSREGGGVNEQFF. As DNA, the CDR3 is TGTGCCAGCAGTTCCCCATCTCGAGAGGGAGGCGGTGTCAATGAGCAGTTCTTC.

This clone came up a few times. The V gene is TRBV28, the J gene TRBJ2-6, with D possibly TRBD2 on 6 matching bases. Per germline, CDR1 MDHEN and CDR2 SYDVKM. The V and J ends lost 6 bases and 2 bases respectively, with 11 bases between them. The CDR3 loop spans 15 amino acids. As DNA, the CDR3 is TGTGCCAGCAGCGAACGGGGGACTGGGGCCAACGTCCTGACTTTC. The encoded protein is CASSERGTGANVLTF.

The chain employs TRBV2 and TRBJ1-4, with D hard to call. Germline CDR1 SNHLY, CDR2 FYNNEI. V lost 9 bases and J lost 6, with 20 bases in between. The CDR3 extends over 15 amino acids. CDR3: CARKGPGIMDEKLFF. The CDR3 region has the DNA TGTGCCAGAAAAGGTCCGGGGATTATGGATGAAAAACTGTTTTTT.

The rearrangement links TRBV7-9 to TRBJ1-1; D not resolved. From germline, CDR1 is SEHNR and CDR2 FQNEAQ (reference sequence). The CDR3 extends over 11 amino acids. Between the trimmed V and J ends, which lost 5 bases and 8 bases, there was a span of 9 bases. CDR3 nucleotides: TGTGCCAGCAGCCTGGGAATGGAAGCTTTCTTT. Translating gives CASSLGMEAFF.

The chain couples TRBV5-4 to TRBJ2-7; D uncertain. CDR1 is SGHNT, CDR2 YYREEE, per germline (reference sequence). The CDR3 totals 11 residues. Trimming stripped 3 bases from V and 4 bases from J, with 5 bases between. The CDR3 coding sequence is TGTGCCAGCAGCTCCGGATACGAGCAGTACTTC. Protein product: CASSSGYEQYF.

The chain links TRBV28 to TRBJ1-5; the D gene is possibly TRBD1 (5 bases). The CDR3 is 14 residues long. V was shortened by 2 bases and J by 1 base, with 6 bases between the two germline ends. Germline CDR1 MDHEN, CDR2 SYDVKM. The CDR3 protein is CASSLEGSNQPQHF. The CDR3 nucleotides are TGTGCCAGCAGTTTAGAGGGGAGCAATCAGCCCCAGCATTTT.

The chain couples TRBV13 to TRBJ1-1; D remains ambiguous. The germline V gene encodes CDR1 PRHDT and CDR2 FYEKMQ (reference sequence). The V and J ends lost 3 bases and 1 base respectively, with 3 bases between them. The CDR3 extends over 12 amino acids. CDR3 residues: CASSLGNTEAFF. The CDR3 nucleotides read TGTGCCAGCAGCTTGGGGAACACTGAAGCTTTCTTT.

The chain carries TRBV18 and TRBJ1-2; tentative D call: TRBD1 (5 bases). The CDR3 runs to 14 residues. The germline V gene encodes CDR1 KGHSH and CDR2 LQKENI. With 1 base removed from V and 7 bases from J, the gap between germline ends came to 13 bases. This chain's CDR3 is CASSPRPSRGGYTF. The CDR3 DNA is TGTGCCAGCTCACCACGACCGTCTAGGGGTGGCTACACCTTC.

This clone has only one observation. The chain links TRBV27 to TRBJ2-7; a possible D gene is TRBD1 (6 bases). The ends were cut back, 2 bases at V and 3 bases at J, with 11 bases in the middle. The germline gives CDR1 MNHEY, CDR2 SMNVEV (reference sequence). CDR3 length: 14 amino acids. The CDR3 nucleotides are TGTGCCAGCAGTTTAGCAGGGGTCTACTACGAGCAGTACTTC. Translating gives CASSLAGVYYEQYF.